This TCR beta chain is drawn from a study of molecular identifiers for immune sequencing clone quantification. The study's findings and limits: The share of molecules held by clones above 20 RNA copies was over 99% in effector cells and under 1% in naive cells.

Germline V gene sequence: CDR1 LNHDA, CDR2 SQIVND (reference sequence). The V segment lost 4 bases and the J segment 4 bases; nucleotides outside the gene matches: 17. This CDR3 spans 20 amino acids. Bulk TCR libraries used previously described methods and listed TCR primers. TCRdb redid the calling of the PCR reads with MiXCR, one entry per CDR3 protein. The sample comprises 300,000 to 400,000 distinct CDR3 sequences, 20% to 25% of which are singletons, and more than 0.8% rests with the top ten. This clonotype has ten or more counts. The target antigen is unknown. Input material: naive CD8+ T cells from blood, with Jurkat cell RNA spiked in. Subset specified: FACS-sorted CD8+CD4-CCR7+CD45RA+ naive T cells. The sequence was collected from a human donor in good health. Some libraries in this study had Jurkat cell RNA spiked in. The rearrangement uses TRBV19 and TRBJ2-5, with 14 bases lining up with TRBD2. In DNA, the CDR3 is TGTGCCAGTAGTACCAACCCCTGGACTAGCGGGGGGTTGAATCGAGAGACCCAGTACTTC. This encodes CASSTNPWTSGGLNRETQYF.